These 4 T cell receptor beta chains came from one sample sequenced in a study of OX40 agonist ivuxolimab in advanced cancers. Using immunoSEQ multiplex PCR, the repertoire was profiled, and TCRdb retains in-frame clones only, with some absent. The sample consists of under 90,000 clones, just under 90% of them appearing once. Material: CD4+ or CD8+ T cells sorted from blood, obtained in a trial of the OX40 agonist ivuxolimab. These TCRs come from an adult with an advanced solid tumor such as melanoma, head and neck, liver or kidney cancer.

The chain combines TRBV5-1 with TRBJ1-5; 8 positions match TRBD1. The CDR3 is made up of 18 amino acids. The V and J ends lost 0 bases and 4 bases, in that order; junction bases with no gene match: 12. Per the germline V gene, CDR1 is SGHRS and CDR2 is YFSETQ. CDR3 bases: TGCGCCAGCAGCTTGGTGGCAGGGGGCACATTGGGGAATCAGCCCCAGCATTTT. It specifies CASSLVAGGTLGNQPQHF.

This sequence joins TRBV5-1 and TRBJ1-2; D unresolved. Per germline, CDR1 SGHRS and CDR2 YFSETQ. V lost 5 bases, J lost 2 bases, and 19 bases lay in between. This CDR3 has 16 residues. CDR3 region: CASSSRSQTTNYGYTF. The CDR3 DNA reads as TGCGCCAGCAGTTCACGCTCACAGACCACCAACTATGGCTACACCTTC.

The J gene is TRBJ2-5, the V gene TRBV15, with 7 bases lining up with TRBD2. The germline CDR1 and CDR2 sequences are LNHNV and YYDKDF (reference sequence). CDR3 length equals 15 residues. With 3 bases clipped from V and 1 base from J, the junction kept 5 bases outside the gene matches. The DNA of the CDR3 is TGTGCCACCAGCAGGGGAGGGGCAGGCCAAGAGACCCAGTACTTC. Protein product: CATSRGGAGQETQYF.

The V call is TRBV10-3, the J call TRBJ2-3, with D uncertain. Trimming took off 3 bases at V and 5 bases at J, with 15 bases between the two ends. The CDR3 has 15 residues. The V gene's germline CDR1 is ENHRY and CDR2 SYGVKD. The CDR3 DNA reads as TGTGCCATCAGTGACGACTCACGGGTGGGAGATACGCAGTATTTT. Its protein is CAISDDSRVGDTQYF.